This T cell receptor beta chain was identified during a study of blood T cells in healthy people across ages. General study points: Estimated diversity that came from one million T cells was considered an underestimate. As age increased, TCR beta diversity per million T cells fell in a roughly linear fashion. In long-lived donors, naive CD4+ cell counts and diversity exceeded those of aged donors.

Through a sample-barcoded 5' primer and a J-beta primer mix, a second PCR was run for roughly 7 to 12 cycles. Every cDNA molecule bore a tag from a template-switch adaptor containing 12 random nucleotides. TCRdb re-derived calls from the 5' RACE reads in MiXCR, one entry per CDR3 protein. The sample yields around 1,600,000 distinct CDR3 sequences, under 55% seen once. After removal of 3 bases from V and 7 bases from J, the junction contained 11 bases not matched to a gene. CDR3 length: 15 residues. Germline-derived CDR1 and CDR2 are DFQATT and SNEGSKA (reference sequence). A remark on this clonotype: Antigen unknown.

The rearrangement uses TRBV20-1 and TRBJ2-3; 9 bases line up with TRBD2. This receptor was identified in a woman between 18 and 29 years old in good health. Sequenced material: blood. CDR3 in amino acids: CSASFSPLAGNTQYF. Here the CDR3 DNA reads TGCAGTGCTAGTTTTTCCCCCCTAGCGGGGAATACGCAGTATTTT.